This T cell receptor (beta chain) originates from a study of technical replicates of blood from a few donors. CDR1 and CDR2 (germline): SNHLY, FYNNEI. The length of the CDR3 is 13 residues. The germline V and J ends were trimmed by 4 bases and 4 bases, with 11 bases remaining between them. Libraries were prepared by immunoSEQ multiplex PCR; TCRdb keeps only in-frame clonotypes and omits some of them. Of over 50,000 clones detected, roughly 92% appear once; the ten largest clones hold 3.5% to 5%. The sample comprised PBMCs. The rearrangement joins TRBV2 to TRBJ2-7; D is possibly TRBD2 (5 bases). The TCR sequence derives from a human donor in good health. Some clones in this sample may be carry-over from other donors' samples. The CDR3 loop reads CASSGPGSYEQYF. The CDR3 DNA follows: TGTGCCAGCAGTGGCCCGGGGAGTTACGAGCAGTACTTC.